The 23 T cell receptor beta chains given below trace back to one sample, sequenced in a study of blood T cell repertoires in COVID-19. Sequencing used immunoSEQ multiplex PCR; TCRdb keeps in-frame clones, though not all of them. Among 300,000 to 350,000 clones listed, 80% to 90% were seen once. The source material was PBMCs or T cells enriched from blood (not recorded which). The receptors originated from a woman in her 40s with acute COVID-19.

This chain uses TRBV24-1 with TRBJ1-6, with 11 positions matching TRBD1. This CDR3 is 18 amino acids long. The V gene's germline CDR1 is KGHDR and CDR2 SFDVKD. V gave up 1 base and J gave up 5 bases; unmatched junction bases: 6. CDR3 sequence reads: CATSDLRTGGPDNSPLHF. The CDR3 DNA reads TGTGCCACCAGTGATTTAAGGACAGGGGGCCCCGATAATTCACCCCTCCACTTT.

The chain links TRBV28 to TRBJ1-5; 11 bases are a match to TRBD1. Per germline, CDR1 MDHEN and CDR2 SYDVKM. There are 15 residues in the CDR3. With 3 bases clipped from V and 9 bases from J, the junction kept 7 bases outside the gene matches. The DNA for the CDR3 is TGTGCCAGCAGTTTGTCCGGGACAGGGGGGTCGCCCCAGCATTTT. Translating it yields CASSLSGTGGSPQHF.

A word on this clone: Other nucleotide sequences from this sample produce the same CDR3. The chain couples TRBV9 to TRBJ2-5; no clear D. Germline V gene data show CDR1 as SGDLS and CDR2 as YYNGEE. This CDR3 has 13 amino acids. Trimming pared 2 bases from V and 3 bases from J, leaving 8 bases between. CDR3 sequence reads: CASSVGPEETQYF. CDR3 nucleotide sequence: TGTGCCAGCAGCGTTGGGCCTGAAGAGACCCAGTACTTC.

V usage is TRBV3-1 (or the pseudogene TRBV3-2) and J usage is TRBJ1-1, with 10 bases matching TRBD1. The junction had 3 bases not matched to a gene; V was cut back by 4 bases and J by 4 bases. Germline lookup yields CDR1 LGHDT and CDR2 YNNKEL (reference sequence). This CDR3 is 14 amino acids long. CDR3 DNA sequence: TGTGCCAGCAGCCGGGACAGGGGTATCACTGAAGCTTTCTTT. It is translated as CASSRDRGITEAFF.

Concerning this clone: This CDR3 is also generated by other DNA sequences in the sample. V usage is TRBV12-3 or TRBV12-4 and J usage is TRBJ1-5, with 8 bases matching TRBD1. This CDR3 region has 13 residues. Trimming cost V 6 bases and J 4 bases; bases outside gene matches: 2. CDR3 residues: CASSTGGNQPQHF. The CDR3, as DNA: TGTGCCAGCAGCACAGGGGGAAATCAGCCCCAGCATTTT.

V gene TRBV19 combines with J gene TRBJ1-5, with a weak D call TRBD1 (5 bases). This CDR3 spans 14 amino acids. Trimming stripped 7 bases from V and 2 bases from J, with 12 bases between. Germline loops: CDR1 LNHDA, CDR2 SQIVND (reference sequence). For the CDR3, the DNA is TGTGCCAGTAAGGCGGGGGTTGGCAATCAGCCCCAGCATTTT. This translates into CASKAGVGNQPQHF.

The chain has TRBV7-2 and TRBJ2-7; perhaps TRBD1 as D (5 bases). The length of the CDR3 is 16 residues. V lost 2 bases to trimming and J lost 4 bases, with 18 bases between them. From germline, CDR1 is SGHTA and CDR2 FQGNSA. CDR3 sequence (DNA): TGTGCCAGCAGCTTATCCACGGACACGGATGATTACGAGCAGTACTTC. Translating gives CASSLSTDTDDYEQYF. Combining the CDR3 with reference TRBV7-2 and TRBJ2-7 gives the whole variable domain GAGVSQSPSNKVTEKGKDVELRCDPISGHTALYWYRQSLGQGLEFLIYFQGNSAPDKSGLPSDRFSAERTGGSVSTLTIQRTQQEDSAVYLCASSLSTDTDDYEQYFGPGTRLTVT.

This chain links TRBV7-9 with TRBJ1-1, with D perhaps matching TRBD1 (5 bases). The CDR3 extends over 17 amino acids. The germline V and J ends were trimmed by 7 bases and 0 bases, with 21 bases remaining between them. Germline V gives CDR1 SEHNR, CDR2 FQNEAQ (reference sequence). CDR3 residues: CASTRGAGRLMNTEAFF. The CDR3 coding sequence is TGTGCCAGCACCCGCGGGGCAGGGCGACTGATGAACACTGAAGCTTTCTTT.

The chain combines TRBV4-1 with TRBJ1-3, with D perhaps matching TRBD1 (5 bases). The CDR3 consists of 15 residues. The V and J ends lost 4 bases and 0 bases respectively, with 10 bases between them. Per germline, CDR1 MGHRA and CDR2 YSYEKL. The CDR3 reads CASSRTPSSGNTIYF. CDR3 nucleotides: TGCGCCAGCAGCCGGACACCCAGCTCTGGAAACACCATATATTTT.

In DNA, the CDR3 is TGTGCCAGCAGCTTAGGGATTGGACAGGGGGCCGCAGATACGCAGTATTTT. Translated: CASSLGIGQGAADTQYF. J is TRBJ2-3 and V is TRBV7-9; 11 bases map to TRBD1. CDR3 size: 17 residues. Germline V gene sequence: CDR1 SEHNR, CDR2 FQNEAQ (reference sequence). With 1 base clipped from V and 4 bases from J, the junction kept 7 bases outside the gene matches.

The chain recombines TRBV4-2 with TRBJ2-3, with TRBD1 matching 7 bases. The CDR3 runs to 12 residues. Germline V gene lookup returns CDR1 LGHNA and CDR2 YNFKEQ. Germline trimming cut 3 bases from V and 9 bases from J; bases unmatched to any gene: 3. Here the CDR3 DNA reads TGTGCCAGCAGCCAGGGACAGAGGACGCAGTATTTT. Its translation: CASSQGQRTQYF.

V is TRBV6-5 and J is TRBJ1-5; D is unresolved. The CDR3 spans 14 residues. Germline V gives CDR1 MNHEY, CDR2 SVGAGI. Trimming took 6 bases from V and 3 from J, leaving 12 bases between them. For the CDR3, the DNA is TGTGCCAGCAGGACATCCGGCAACAATCAGCCCCAGCATTTT. This gives the protein CASRTSGNNQPQHF.

J is TRBJ2-1 and V is TRBV7-9; D is perhaps TRBD1 (5 bases). Trimming stripped 1 base from V and 3 bases from J, with 10 bases between. The CDR3 is 15 amino acids. The germline V gene has CDR1 SEHNR and CDR2 FQNEAQ (reference sequence). The CDR3 protein is CASSLGIGVYNEQFF. The CDR3 coding sequence is TGTGCCAGCAGCTTAGGGATAGGGGTCTACAATGAGCAGTTCTTC.

DNA for the CDR3: TGCGCCAGCAGCTTGGGGACTAGTTTCTTTTCCTACGAGCAGTACTTC. This sequence encodes CASSLGTSFFSYEQYF. The rearrangement joins TRBV5-1 to TRBJ2-7; 7 nucleotides match TRBD2. Germline V gives CDR1 SGHRS, CDR2 YFSETQ. The V and J ends lost 0 bases and 1 base, in that order; junction bases with no gene match: 7. The CDR3 loop spans 16 amino acids.

V is TRBV28 and J is TRBJ2-4, with a tentative D call TRBD1 (6 bases). Germline V gives CDR1 MDHEN, CDR2 SYDVKM. Trimming took 6 bases from V and 8 from J, leaving 20 bases between them. The CDR3 consists of 15 residues. Here the CDR3 DNA reads TGTGCCAGCAGCCCGCCGACTACAGGGCCGGACATTCAGTACTTC. This codes for CASSPPTTGPDIQYF.

The rearrangement links TRBV18 to TRBJ1-1, with D tentatively TRBD1 (6 bases). Germline lookup yields CDR1 KGHSH and CDR2 LQKENI. CDR3 length equals 15 residues. Trimming took off 4 bases at V and 8 bases at J, with 20 bases between the two ends. This CDR3 is CASSRGQPQEAEAFF. CDR3 nucleotide sequence: TGTGCCAGCTCACGCGGACAGCCACAAGAGGCCGAAGCTTTCTTT.

The chain joins TRBV4-2 to TRBJ1-6, with TRBD1 matching over 9 bases. Per germline, CDR1 LGHNA and CDR2 YNFKEQ. The CDR3 is made up of 16 amino acids. Trimming cost V 3 bases and J 8 bases; bases outside gene matches: 8. The CDR3 loop reads CASSQQPGQGHSPLHF. The CDR3 region has the DNA TGTGCCAGCAGCCAGCAACCGGGACAGGGCCATTCACCCCTCCACTTT.

The genes are TRBV7-2 and TRBJ2-6; tentative D call: TRBD1 (6 bases). V was cut by 0 bases and J by 2 bases, with 11 bases left in between. The CDR3 covers 17 residues. Germline CDR1 and CDR2: SGHTA and FQGNSA. DNA of the CDR3: TGTGCCAGCAGCTTAGCGGCTGGGGGCGCTGGGGCCAACGTCCTGACTTTC. This gives the protein CASSLAAGGAGANVLTF. The variable domain in full, with the rest retrieved from reference TRBV7-2 and TRBJ2-6, is GAGVSQSPSNKVTEKGKDVELRCDPISGHTALYWYRQSLGQGLEFLIYFQGNSAPDKSGLPSDRFSAERTGGSVSTLTIQRTQQEDSAVYLCASSLAAGGAGANVLTFGAGSRLTVL.

The V and J genes are TRBV19 and TRBJ2-2; D gene unclear. The germline V gene has CDR1 LNHDA and CDR2 SQIVND (reference sequence). Trimming cost V 7 bases and J 4 bases, with 16 bases left between them. This CDR3 comprises 15 residues. The CDR3 reads CASTFVPSGTGELFF. The DNA for the CDR3 is TGTGCCAGTACATTTGTACCGTCGGGCACCGGGGAGCTGTTTTTT.

The V call is TRBV27, the J call TRBJ2-7, with TRBD2 as a possible D gene (6 bases). Trimming shortened V by 0 bases and J by 1 base, and 13 bases separated the two germline ends. Germline V gene sequence: CDR1 MNHEY, CDR2 SMNVEV (reference sequence). CDR3 length equals 16 residues. CDR3 loop: CASSLSLGRKSYEQYF. The CDR3 DNA is TGTGCCAGCAGTTTATCGTTGGGGAGGAAGTCCTACGAGCAGTACTTC.

A note on this clone: Other DNA variants within this sample encode the same CDR3. V and J are TRBV12-3 or TRBV12-4 and TRBJ1-1; D not certain. This CDR3 contains 12 residues. Trimming shortened V by 3 bases and J by 3 bases, and 5 bases separated the two germline ends. For the CDR3, the DNA is TGTGCCAGCAGTTTTTCGTACACTGAAGCTTTCTTT. It encodes CASSFSYTEAFF.

The CDR3 DNA is TGTGCCAGTGGGGGGGTCGTAGGCTACACCTTC. Protein sequence: CASGGVVGYTF. The V gene is TRBV19, the J gene TRBJ1-2; perhaps TRBD1 as D (5 bases). The germline V gene encodes CDR1 LNHDA and CDR2 SQIVND (reference sequence). V lost 8 bases and J lost 8, with 12 bases in between. The CDR3 totals 11 residues.

The chain has TRBV3-1 (or the pseudogene TRBV3-2) and TRBJ2-3; D unclear. The CDR3 is made up of 13 amino acids. Germline V lookup: CDR1 LGHDT, CDR2 YNNKEL (reference sequence). Trimming stripped 1 base from V and 2 bases from J, with 4 bases between. The CDR3 DNA reads as TGTGCCAGCAGCCAAGGTCACACAGATACGCAGTATTTT. Its protein product is CASSQGHTDTQYF.